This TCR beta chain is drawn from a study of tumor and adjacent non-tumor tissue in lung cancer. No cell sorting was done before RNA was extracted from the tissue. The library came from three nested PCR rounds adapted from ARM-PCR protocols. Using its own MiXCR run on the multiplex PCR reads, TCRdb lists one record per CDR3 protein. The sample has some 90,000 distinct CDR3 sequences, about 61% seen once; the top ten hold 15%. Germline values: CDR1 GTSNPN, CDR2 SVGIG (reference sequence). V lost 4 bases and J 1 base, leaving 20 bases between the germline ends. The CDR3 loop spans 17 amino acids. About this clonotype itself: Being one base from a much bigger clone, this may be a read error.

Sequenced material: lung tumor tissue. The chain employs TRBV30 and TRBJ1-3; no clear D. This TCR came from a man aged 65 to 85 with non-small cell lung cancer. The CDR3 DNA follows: TGTGCCTGGAAAAAGATCAAGACCATAAATTCTGGAAACACCATATATTTT. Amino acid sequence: CAWKKIKTINSGNTIYF.